This TCR beta chain was sequenced during a study of cytomegalovirus exposure and HLA in healthy donors. Worth noting for this clone: Its antigen is undetermined.

The CDR3 has 15 amino acids. V lost 3 bases to trimming and J lost 2 bases, with 11 bases between them. CDR1 and CDR2 (germline): SGHDT, YYEEEE. With 60 Vbeta and 13 Jbeta primers, the PCR was carried out. Here immunoSEQ multiplex PCR was the method, and the copy in TCRdb shows in-frame clones only, minus some. The sample has approximately 100,000 clones, around 80% seen once. Study results and caveats: The study dropped some indistinguishable V segments, TRBV6-2 and TRBV6-3 among them. A later analysis, which compared TCR beta chains of equal frequency, found the HLA-associated ones more clonally expanded. What TCR beta sequences reportedly achieved was accurate prediction of HLA-A and HLA-B alleles in most subjects.

The sequence derives from a male donor in good health and CMV-seropositive. The chain carries TRBV5-6 and TRBJ1-4; D gene ambiguous. Sequencing was carried out using PBMCs. The CDR3 reads CASSSVWATNEKLFF. The CDR3 region has the DNA TGTGCCAGCAGCTCCGTTTGGGCCACTAATGAAAAACTGTTTTTT.